The sequence of this T cell receptor (beta chain) was determined in a study of a mutant IDH1 vaccine in newly diagnosed glioma. Details on this clone: What it binds is not known.

Libraries were prepared by immunoSEQ multiplex PCR; TCRdb keeps only in-frame clonotypes and omits some of them. The sample holds tens of thousands of clones, roughly 85% seen once. The germline V gene encodes CDR1 MRHNA and CDR2 SNTAGT. The CDR3 length is 14 residues. V was clipped by 5 bases and J by 4 bases; unmatched bases: 7. General study results and limits: Any relationship between pseudoprogression and changes in top peripheral T cell clonotypes seemed absent. Detectable vaccine-induced immune responses arose in around 95% of patients.

Time point noted: baseline, week 1 (first vaccination visit). Treatment indicated: pre-vaccination baseline after standard-of-care therapy. Diagnosis in the donors showed new WHO grade 3 or 4 astrocytomas that were IDH1-mutant and ATRX-lost. The chain joins TRBV6-4 to TRBJ1-1, with 7 bases matching TRBD1. The sample was PBMCs, taken from a glioma patient treated with radiotherapy, temozolomide or both. The TCR sequence derives from a woman aged 50 to 65 with glioma. The CDR3 protein is CASSPTGEITEAFF. CDR3 bases: TGTGCCAGCAGTCCTACAGGGGAAATCACTGAAGCTTTCTTT.